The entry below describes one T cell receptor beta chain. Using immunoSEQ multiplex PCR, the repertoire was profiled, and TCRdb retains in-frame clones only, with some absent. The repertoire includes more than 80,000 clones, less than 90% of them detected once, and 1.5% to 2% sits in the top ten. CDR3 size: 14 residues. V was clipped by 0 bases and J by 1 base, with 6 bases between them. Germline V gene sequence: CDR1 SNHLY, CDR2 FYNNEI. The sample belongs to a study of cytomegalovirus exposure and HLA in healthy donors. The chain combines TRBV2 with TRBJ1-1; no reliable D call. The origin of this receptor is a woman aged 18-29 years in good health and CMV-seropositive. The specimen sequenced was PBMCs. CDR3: CASSEARGNTEAFF. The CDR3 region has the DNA TGTGCCAGCAGTGAAGCGCGGGGGAACACTGAAGCTTTCTTT.